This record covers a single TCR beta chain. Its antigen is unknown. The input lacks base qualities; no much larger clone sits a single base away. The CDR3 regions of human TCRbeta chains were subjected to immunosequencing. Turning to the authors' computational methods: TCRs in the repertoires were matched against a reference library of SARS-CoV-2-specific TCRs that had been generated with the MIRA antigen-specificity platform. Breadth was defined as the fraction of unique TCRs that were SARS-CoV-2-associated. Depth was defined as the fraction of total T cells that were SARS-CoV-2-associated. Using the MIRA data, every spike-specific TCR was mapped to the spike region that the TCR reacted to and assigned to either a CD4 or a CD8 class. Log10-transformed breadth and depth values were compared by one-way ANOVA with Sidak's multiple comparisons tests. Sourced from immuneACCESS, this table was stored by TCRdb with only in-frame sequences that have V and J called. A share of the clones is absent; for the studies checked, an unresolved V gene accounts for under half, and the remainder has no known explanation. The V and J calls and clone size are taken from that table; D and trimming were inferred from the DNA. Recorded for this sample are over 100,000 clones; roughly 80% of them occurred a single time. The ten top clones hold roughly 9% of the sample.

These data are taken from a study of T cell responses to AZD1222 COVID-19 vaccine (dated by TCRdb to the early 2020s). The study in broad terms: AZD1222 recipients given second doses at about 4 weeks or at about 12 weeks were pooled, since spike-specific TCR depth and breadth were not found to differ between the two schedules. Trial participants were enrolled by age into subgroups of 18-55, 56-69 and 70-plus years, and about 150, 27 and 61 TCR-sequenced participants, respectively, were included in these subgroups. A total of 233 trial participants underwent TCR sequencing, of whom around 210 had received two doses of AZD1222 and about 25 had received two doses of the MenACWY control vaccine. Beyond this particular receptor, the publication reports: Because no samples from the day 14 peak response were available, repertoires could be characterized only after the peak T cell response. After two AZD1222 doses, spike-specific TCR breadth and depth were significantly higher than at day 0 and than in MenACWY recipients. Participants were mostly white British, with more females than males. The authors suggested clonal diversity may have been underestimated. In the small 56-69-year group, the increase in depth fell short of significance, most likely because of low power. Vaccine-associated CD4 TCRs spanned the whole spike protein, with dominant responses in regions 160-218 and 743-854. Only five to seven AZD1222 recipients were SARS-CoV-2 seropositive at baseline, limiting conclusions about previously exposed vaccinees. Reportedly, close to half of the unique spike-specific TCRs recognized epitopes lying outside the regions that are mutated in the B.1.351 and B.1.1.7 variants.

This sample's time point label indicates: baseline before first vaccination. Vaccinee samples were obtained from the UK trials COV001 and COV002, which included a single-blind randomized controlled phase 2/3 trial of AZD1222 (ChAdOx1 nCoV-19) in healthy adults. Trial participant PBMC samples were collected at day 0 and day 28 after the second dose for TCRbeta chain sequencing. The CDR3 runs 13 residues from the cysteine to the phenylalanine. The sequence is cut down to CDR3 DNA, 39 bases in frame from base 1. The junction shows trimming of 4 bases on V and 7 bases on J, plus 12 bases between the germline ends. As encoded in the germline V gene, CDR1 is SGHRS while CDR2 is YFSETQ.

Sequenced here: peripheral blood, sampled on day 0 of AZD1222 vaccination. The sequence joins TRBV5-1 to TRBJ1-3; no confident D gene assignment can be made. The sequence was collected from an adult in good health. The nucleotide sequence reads TGCGCCAGCAGCCCCGGGGTGTCGAACACCATATATTTT. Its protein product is CASSPGVSNTIYF. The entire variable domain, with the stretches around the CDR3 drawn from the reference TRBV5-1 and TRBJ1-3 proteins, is KAGVTQTPRYLIKTRGQQVTLSCSPISGHRSVSWYQQTPGQGLQFLFEYFSETQRNKGNFPGRFSGRQFSNSRSEMNVSTLELGDSALYLCASSPGVSNTIYFGEGSWLTVV.